This TCR beta chain was recovered during a study of PD-L1 blockade in urothelial cancer. Overall study: Prior regimens of chemotherapy numbered 0 to 3 per patient. Analyses were performed on blood at 3 weeks after treatment start (the second dose) and at 6 weeks. The study recovered a median of 141,255 T cells per blood sample.

V was clipped by 6 bases and J by 2 bases; unmatched bases: 11. The CDR3 is 15 residues long. In germline, CDR1 is SQVTM, CDR2 ANQGSEA. Templates that were synthetic TCR analogs were spiked into each PCR. Using immunoSEQ multiplex PCR, the repertoire was profiled, and TCRdb retains in-frame clones only, with some absent. The profile shows about 52,000 clones, approximately 84% of them singletons. Sequencing was performed on PBMCs, taken around atezolizumab (anti-PD-L1) treatment. The source of this sequence is a man in his forties or fifties with urothelial cancer. The gene calls are TRBV29-1 and TRBJ2-7; TRBD2 matches 9 bases. This chain's CDR3 is CSVARGLAGAYEQYF. CDR3 sequence (DNA): TGCAGCGTAGCTCGCGGGTTAGCGGGAGCCTACGAGCAGTACTTC.